This T cell receptor beta chain was profiled in a study of OX40 agonist ivuxolimab in advanced cancers. Here immunoSEQ multiplex PCR was the method, and the copy in TCRdb shows in-frame clones only, minus some. This sample yields some 80,000 clones, of which 85% are seen a single time; roughly 0.71% belongs to the top ten. The study's findings and limits: A proportion of nonresponders additionally exhibited low normalized T-cell clonal expansion.

Points on this clone: Antigen specificity is unknown.

Autoimmune disease history or systemic immunosuppression was exclusionary. The receptor was isolated from an adult with an advanced solid tumor such as melanoma, head and neck, liver or kidney cancer. The sample in question was CD4+ or CD8+ T cells sorted from blood, obtained in a trial of the OX40 agonist ivuxolimab.

CDR3 sequence reads: CASSMGQGIEKLFF. The CDR3 DNA reads TGTGCCAGTAGTATGGGACAGGGAATTGAAAAACTGTTTTTT. The chain has TRBV19 and TRBJ1-4; 9 bases agree with TRBD1. The CDR3 spans 14 residues. V was clipped by 3 bases and J by 7 bases; unmatched bases: 3. Germline CDR1 and CDR2: LNHDA and SQIVND (reference sequence).